This T cell receptor beta chain was identified during a study of neurological immune-mediated disorders. This clonotype has a count of ten or more. The starting material, 2 million PBMCs stored at -80 C, gave rise to the unsorted libraries. Germline CDR1 and CDR2: SGDLS and YYNGEE. Trimming removed 3 bases at V and 2 bases at J, with 11 bases between. The CDR3 has 14 amino acids. It was by 5'RACE with 10-nucleotide random UMIs that the cDNA was made. MiXCR was run by TCRdb on the 5' RACE reads, yielding one entry per CDR3 protein. This table has 40,000 or so distinct CDR3 sequences, around 6.8% appearing once.

Source material: PBMCs. The chain couples TRBV9 to TRBJ2-5; D uncertain. The source is a woman in her thirties or forties in good health. The DNA of the CDR3 is TGTGCCAGCAGCGACGGTTCAATACAAGAGACCCAGTACTTC. Its translation: CASSDGSIQETQYF. The full variable domain, in which reference TRBV9 and TRBJ2-5 provide the parts outside the CDR3, is DSGVTQTPKHLITATGQRVTLRCSPRSGDLSVYWYQQSLDQGLQFLIQYYNGEERAKGNILERFSAQQFPDLHSELNLSSLELGDSALYFCASSDGSIQETQYFGPGTRLLVL.